The present T cell receptor (beta chain) was sequenced within a study of T-cell reconstitution after alpha-beta-depleted transplantation in children. Study results and caveats: Diversity of TCRbeta at day 60 was high in some patients, arising from surviving recipient T cells and thymic progenitors. Newly produced T cells mostly accounted for T-cell counts and diversity one year post-transplant. By about two months after transplant, alpha-beta T cells reportedly arose from several hundred graft clones that had expanded.

This CDR3 region has 14 residues. Deletions cut 0 bases from V and 4 bases from J, with 4 bases between. Germline CDR1 and CDR2: LGHNA and YNFKEQ. The table lists this clonotype with many counts. Its antigen is not identified. Preparing the TCRbeta library involved the use of unique molecular identifiers. TCRdb ran MiXCR on the PCR reads and lists one entry per CDR3 protein. The sample has roughly 200,000 distinct CDR3 sequences; approximately 11% are singletons. The origin of this receptor is a child younger than two with acute myeloid leukemia, due to receive a stem cell transplant. This sample comprised PBMCs, obtained before TCRalphabeta/CD19-depleted stem cell transplant. The chain has TRBV4-2 and TRBJ1-6; D is undetermined. The CDR3 bases are TGTGCCAGCAGCCAAGATAGGTATAATTCACCCCTCCACTTT. It is translated as CASSQDRYNSPLHF.